The clone carrying this T cell receptor (beta chain) was seen a handful of times. What it recognizes is unknown. Losses at the gene ends were 4 bases for V and 7 bases for J; bases not matched to a gene: 6. CDR3 size: 16 residues. Germline V gene sequence: CDR1 SGHAT, CDR2 FQNNGV. This record comes from a study of graft-versus-host responses after intestinal transplantation. Repertoires were generated with immunoSEQ multiplex PCR, while TCRdb's copy carries only in-frame clones and drops some. The sample carries 96,000 or so clones, 92% recorded once. The chain joins TRBV11-2 to TRBJ2-1; 14 bases map to TRBD2. The sequencing used unstimulated CD4+ T cells sorted from spleen or lymph node cells, collected before intestinal transplant. The sequence was obtained from a human donor who received an intestinal transplant. The CDR3 sequence is CASSSLTSGRDNEQFF. CDR3 nucleotide sequence: TGTGCCAGCAGCTCCTTGACTAGCGGGAGGGATAATGAGCAGTTCTTC.